The sequence of this TCR beta chain was determined in a study of blood T cell repertoires in COVID-19 (dated by TCRdb to 2020 to 2022). With respect to the entire study: Samples from collaborators originated in the United States, Italy and Spain and spanned both the acute and convalescent phases of COVID-19. The prospective study material was composed of cDNA or gDNA derived from T cells, B-cell-depleted T cells, or PBMCs. Subjects who had been exposed to COVID-19, were actively infected with it, or had recovered from it provided the deeply sampled blood TCRbeta repertoires that made up the dataset. The repertoires were released in a freely available public database meant as a resource for research on the immune response to SARS-CoV-2. The samples were drawn from two sources: the first 160 participants of the ongoing ImmuneRACE study, and over 950 subjects contributed by 6 global collaborators. The sample metadata nearly always contained a de-identified subject ID, COVID-19 status, age in years and sex. Where HLA class I and class II types were available, the types were taken from metadata supplied by the sample provider, not from assay-based typing.

Notes on this clone: Which antigen it targets is not known. No base qualities exist here, and no much larger clone lies one base off it.

Results and caveats for the whole study, not just this receptor: How much clinical and demographic metadata was included differed by source and by participant, and the metadata was provided uncurated.

TCRbeta CDR3 regions were amplified from genomic DNA using the immunoSEQ Assay, a bias-controlled multiplex PCR. Concerning the study's data processing: The number of nucleated cells in each sample was estimated by amplification of reference gene primers within the assay. To quantify the absolute abundance of each unique TCRbeta CDR3 rearrangement, sequence reads were collapsed and filtered. For each sample, productive Simpson clonality was calculated by taking the square root of Simpson's diversity index across productive rearrangements. Held by TCRdb, this immuneACCESS table contains in-frame sequences only and omits some clones. Under half of the omission traces to an unresolved V gene where checked; the cause of the rest is unknown. For V, J and clone size, that table is used; D and trimming come from the DNA. In this sample the table shows approximately 180,000 clones, around 82% of which occur a single time. In total, the top ten clones hold roughly 5.2% of the sample.

Trimming removed 2 bases from V and 7 bases from J, leaving 14 bases between the germline ends. Measured from the cysteine to the phenylalanine, the CDR3 is 14 residues long. Only the CDR3 DNA stays, 42 bases, in frame from base 1. The germline V gene supplies CDR1 MDHEN and CDR2 SYDVKM. In the prospective study, participants were roughly 18 to 100 years old, resided in 24 geographic areas of the United States, and were enrolled through a virtual design. Cohort assignment in the prospective study relied on participant-reported clinical history from a screening survey and a study questionnaire. Each participant in the prospective study had whole blood, serum and a nasopharyngeal or oropharyngeal swab collected by mobile phlebotomists. Additional blood draws and questionnaires over an approximately 2-month period could optionally be provided by prospective study participants. Before DNA extraction, prospective study blood samples were shipped either frozen or at room temperature.

Here the chain combines TRBV28 and TRBJ1-2; no confident D gene assignment can be made. The receptor's source is an older woman with acute COVID-19. Input material: PBMCs or T cells enriched from blood (not recorded which). The DNA is TGTGCCAGCAGTTTAGGTGCGGGCTCCGGTGGCTACACCTTC. This translates into CASSLGAGSGGYTF.